The clone carrying this TCR beta chain was recorded at least ten times. What it recognizes is unknown. Profiling of TCR beta VDJ combinations and CDR3 sequences used genomic DNA as template. TCRdb re-called the reads with MiXCR, one entry per CDR3 protein. The repertoire holds 300,000 or so distinct CDR3 sequences, roughly 61% seen once, with around 1.3% in the top ten. The CDR3 contains 12 residues. The germline CDR1 and CDR2 sequences are KGHSH and LQKENI. Trimming pared 3 bases from V and 5 bases from J, leaving 6 bases between. Patients picked for sequencing had shown CD8+CD57+ cell expansion detected by flow cytometry. Severe acquired aplastic anemia was the diagnosis recorded for all patients. At the time of blood sampling, patients had not yet received any therapy. These data originate in a study of CD8+CD57+ T cells in acquired aplastic anemia. Findings and caveats of the study: Researchers report that fewer than 30 CD8+ CDR3 sequences appeared in both patients and controls. CD8+ Simpson's diversity showed no significant patient-control difference.

This receptor was identified in a human donor with aplastic anemia. The source material was sorted CD4+, CD8+, or CD8+CD57+ T cells (not recorded which) from PBMCs. V gene TRBV18 combines with J gene TRBJ2-3, with D possibly TRBD1 on 5 matching bases. The CDR3: CASSPGQDTQYF. As DNA, the CDR3 is TGTGCCAGCTCACCCGGACAAGATACGCAGTATTTT.